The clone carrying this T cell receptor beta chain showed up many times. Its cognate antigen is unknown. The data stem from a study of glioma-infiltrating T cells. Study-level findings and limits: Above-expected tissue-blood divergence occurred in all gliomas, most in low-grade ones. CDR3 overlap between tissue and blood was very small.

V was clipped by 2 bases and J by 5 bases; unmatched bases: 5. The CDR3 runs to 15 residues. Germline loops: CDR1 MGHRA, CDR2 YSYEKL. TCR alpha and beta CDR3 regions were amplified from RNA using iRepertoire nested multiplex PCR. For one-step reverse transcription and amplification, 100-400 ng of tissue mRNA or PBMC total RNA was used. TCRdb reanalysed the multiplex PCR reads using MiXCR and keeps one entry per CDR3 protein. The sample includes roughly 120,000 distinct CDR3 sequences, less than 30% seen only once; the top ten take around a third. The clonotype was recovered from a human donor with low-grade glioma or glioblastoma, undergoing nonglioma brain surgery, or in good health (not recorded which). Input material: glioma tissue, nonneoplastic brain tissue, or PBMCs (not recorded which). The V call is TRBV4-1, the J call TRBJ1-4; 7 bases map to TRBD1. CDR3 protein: CASSQQDRRNEKLFF. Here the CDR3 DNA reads TGCGCCAGCAGCCAACAGGACAGGCGAAATGAAAAACTGTTTTTT.